Shown below are 28 T cell receptor beta chains from a single sample sequenced in a study of blood T cell repertoires in COVID-19. TCRdb's table, derived via immunoSEQ multiplex PCR, lists solely in-frame clones and lacks some. The sample lists around 140,000 clones; roughly 80% were seen once. The specimen sequenced was peripheral blood. The receptors derive from a man in his 70s who had recovered from COVID-19.

This clone was detected once. The chain combines TRBV15 with TRBJ2-5; 8 bases line up with TRBD1. Germline-derived CDR1 and CDR2 are LNHNV and YYDKDF (reference sequence). This CDR3 has 16 amino acids. The V and J ends lost 1 base and 3 bases, in that order; junction bases with no gene match: 7. The CDR3 is CATSRVITTGEETQYF. CDR3 sequence (DNA): TGTGCCACCAGCAGAGTAATAACGACAGGGGAAGAGACCCAGTACTTC.

This clone has just one count. This chain links TRBV2 with TRBJ2-1; TRBD2 matches at 7 bases. Germline trimming cut 6 bases from V and 2 bases from J; bases unmatched to any gene: 16. CDR3 length: 18 amino acids. The V gene's germline CDR1 is SNHLY and CDR2 FYNNEI. In nucleotides, the CDR3 is TGTGCCAGCAGGAAAAACGCGGGAGCCGCTCTGACCTACAATGAGCAGTTCTTC. It encodes CASRKNAGAALTYNEQFF.

The chain employs TRBV5-1 and TRBJ2-3, with TRBD1 matching 9 bases. The CDR3 loop spans 14 amino acids. Trimming took 6 bases from V and 5 from J; bases not matched to a gene: 7. CDR1 is SGHRS, CDR2 YFSETQ, per germline. CDR3 in amino acids: CASTGQGFKDTQYF. CDR3 DNA sequence: TGCGCCAGCACGGGACAGGGATTCAAAGATACGCAGTATTTT.

The chain is built from TRBV7-9 and TRBJ1-4, with 7 bases aligning to TRBD1. Trimming cost V 5 bases and J 2 bases; bases outside gene matches: 5. There are 15 residues in the CDR3. In germline, CDR1 is SEHNR, CDR2 FQNEAQ (reference sequence). For the CDR3, the DNA is TGTGCCAGCAGCAAGACAGGGAGGACTAATGAAAAACTGTTTTTT. Its translation is CASSKTGRTNEKLFF.

The V gene is TRBV4-1, the J gene TRBJ2-5, with 12 bases that match TRBD2. Per the germline V gene, CDR1 is MGHRA and CDR2 is YSYEKL. The J segment lost 0 bases and the V segment lost 3 bases, leaving 5 bases of the junction unmatched. The CDR3 has 17 residues. CDR3 DNA: TGCGCCAGCAGCCACCGACTAGCGGGAGCCCACCAAGAGACCCAGTACTTC. Translation gives CASSHRLAGAHQETQYF.

The chain couples TRBV7-9 to TRBJ2-3; D gene ambiguous. V dropped 2 bases and J dropped 2 bases, with 5 bases sitting between them. The CDR3 contains 13 residues. Per the germline V gene, CDR1 is SEHNR and CDR2 is FQNEAQ (reference sequence). In nucleotides, the CDR3 is TGTGCCAGCAGCTTATCGTACACAGATACGCAGTATTTT. Translating gives CASSLSYTDTQYF.

This chain links TRBV6-5 with TRBJ2-1, with D tentatively TRBD1 (5 bases). Between the trimmed V and J ends, which lost 6 bases and 10 bases, there was a span of 13 bases. This CDR3 is 12 amino acids long. Germline CDR1 reads MNHEY; CDR2 reads SVGAGI. CDR3 in amino acids: CASSRDSLEQFF. Written as DNA, the CDR3 is TGTGCCAGCAGCCGCGACAGCTTGGAGCAGTTCTTC.

The chain recombines TRBV7-9 with TRBJ2-3, with D possibly being TRBD1 (5 bases). The V gene's germline CDR1 is SEHNR and CDR2 FQNEAQ (reference sequence). This CDR3 is 13 amino acids long. V gave up 5 bases and J gave up 5 bases, with 11 bases separating them. The CDR3 DNA reads as TGTGCCAGCAGCCGCCTCAGGGAAGATACGCAGTATTTT. Translation gives CASSRLREDTQYF. Full variable domain (remainder filled in from reference TRBV7-9 and TRBJ2-3): DTGVSQNPRHKITKRGQNVTFRCDPISEHNRLYWYRQTLGQGPEFLTYFQNEAQLEKSRLLSDRFSAERPKGSFSTLEIQRTEQGDSAMYLCASSRLREDTQYFGPGTRLTVL.

This clone was counted once. The chain links TRBV9 to TRBJ2-1, with 7 bases that match TRBD1. The CDR3 is made up of 16 amino acids. Per germline, CDR1 SGDLS and CDR2 YYNGEE. Germline trimming cut 0 bases from V and 3 bases from J; bases unmatched to any gene: 6. CDR3 loop: CASSVGQDRLYNEQFF. The CDR3 nucleotides read TGTGCCAGCAGCGTAGGCCAGGACAGGCTCTACAATGAGCAGTTCTTC.

This chain uses TRBV6-4 with TRBJ2-1; D is ambiguous. The length of the CDR3 is 13 residues. The V and J ends lost 2 bases and 10 bases respectively, with 12 bases between them. Looked up from germline, CDR1 is MRHNA and CDR2 is SNTAGT. DNA of the CDR3: TGTGCCAGCAGTGACAGTTCATCGCGGGAGCAGTTCTTC. Encoded protein: CASSDSSSREQFF.

The chain has TRBV12-5 and TRBJ2-1; weak D call: TRBD2 (5 bases). Germline V CDR1 and CDR2: LGHNT, FRNRAP. The CDR3 has 12 amino acids. The V gene lost 6 bases and the J gene lost 8 bases, with 11 bases spanning the gap. CDR3 protein: CASGKAAYEQFF. The CDR3 DNA follows: TGTGCTAGTGGCAAAGCGGCGTATGAGCAGTTCTTC.

The CDR3 protein is CASSNRDYHEQYF. The CDR3 nucleotides read TGTGCCAGCAGCAACAGGGATTACCACGAGCAGTACTTC. The chain employs TRBV21-1 and TRBJ2-7; the table's TRBD1 call for D was not verified on the DNA. TRBV21-1 is an annotated pseudogene. This CDR3 comprises 13 residues.

The chain couples TRBV13 to TRBJ2-2, with 14 bases aligning to TRBD2. Germline V gives CDR1 PRHDT, CDR2 FYEKMQ (reference sequence). The CDR3 is 18 residues long. The ends lost 5 bases at V and 6 bases at J; junction bases unmatched: 11. The CDR3 DNA sequence: TGTGCCAGCAGCCCGACTGCCGGACTAGCGGGAGGCGCCGGGGAGCTGTTTTTT. Amino acids: CASSPTAGLAGGAGELFF.

The genes are TRBV7-9 and TRBJ2-7; D is possibly TRBD1 (6 bases). This CDR3 spans 16 amino acids. CDR1 is SEHNR and CDR2 is FQNEAQ in the germline V gene (reference sequence). The V gene lost 5 bases and the J gene lost 3 bases, with 20 bases spanning the gap. This CDR3 reads CASSPPPGTHFYEQYF. In DNA form, the CDR3 reads TGTGCCAGCAGCCCTCCCCCCGGGACACATTTCTACGAGCAGTACTTC.

A single count supports this clone. CDR3 DNA sequence: TGTGCCAGCAGCTTCCAAGGGGGCTGGAGGGGCAGCACAGATACGCAGTATTTT. It encodes CASSFQGGWRGSTDTQYF. J is TRBJ2-3 and V is TRBV5-4, with D perhaps TRBD1 (7 bases). The CDR3 covers 18 residues. Deletions cut 2 bases from V and 0 bases from J, with 19 bases between. The germline V gene has CDR1 SGHNT and CDR2 YYREEE (reference sequence).

The chain is built from TRBV6-5 and TRBJ2-1, with 7 positions matching TRBD2. Germline CDR1 reads MNHEY; CDR2 reads SVGAGI. CDR3 length equals 14 residues. Germline trimming cut 6 bases from V and 6 bases from J; bases unmatched to any gene: 8. As DNA, the CDR3 is TGTGCCAGCAGGAGTCTAGGCGGGGGCAATGAGCAGTTCTTC. Amino acids: CASRSLGGGNEQFF.

This clone has more than one count but fewer than ten. This chain connects TRBV4-1 to TRBJ1-1; 7 bases align to TRBD1. The ends lost 6 bases at V and 1 base at J; junction bases unmatched: 5. The length of the CDR3 is 14 residues. The germline V gene encodes CDR1 MGHRA and CDR2 YSYEKL. The CDR3 sequence: CASRNRGQNTEAFF. CDR3 in DNA: TGCGCCAGCAGGAACAGGGGACAGAACACTGAAGCTTTCTTT.

The chain is built from TRBV6-4 and TRBJ2-2; D unclear. The CDR3 is 15 amino acids. Germline assignment: CDR1 MRHNA and CDR2 SNTAGT. V shed 0 bases and J shed 3 bases, with 8 bases lying between them. CDR3 DNA sequence: TGTGCCAGCAGTGACTCGGCTAGTGACACCGGGGAGCTGTTTTTT. Amino acid sequence: CASSDSASDTGELFF.

The chain carries TRBV5-8 and TRBJ1-2; the D gene is possibly TRBD1 (5 bases). This CDR3 has 14 amino acids. V was cut by 6 bases and J by 8 bases, with 20 bases left in between. The germline gives CDR1 SGHTS, CDR2 YDEGEE. The CDR3 coding sequence is TGTGCCAGCACCGGGACGAGGCCCGCGGGGGGCTACACCTTC. This translates into CASTGTRPAGGYTF.

The chain has TRBV6-6 and TRBJ1-1, with D possibly TRBD1 on 5 matching bases. V dropped 5 bases and J dropped 11 bases, with 18 bases sitting between them. The CDR3 has 13 residues. CDR1 and CDR2 (germline): MNHNY, SVGAGI (reference sequence). CDR3 in DNA: TGTGCCAGCAGTCTACAAGGGGCTGTTGATGCTTTCTTT. Its translation is CASSLQGAVDAFF.

The chain employs TRBV11-1 and TRBJ1-2; maybe TRBD1 (6 bases). Germline V gene data show CDR1 as SGHAT and CDR2 as FQDESV (reference sequence). The length of the CDR3 is 13 residues. V lost 6 bases and J 7 bases, leaving 15 bases between the germline ends. CDR3 coding DNA: TGTGCCAGCAGTAATAACAGGGAGCGTGGCTACACCTTC. This encodes CASSNNRERGYTF.

V and J are TRBV24-1 and TRBJ2-7, with D hard to call. Trimming took off 4 bases at V and 6 bases at J, with 12 bases between the two ends. Germline loops: CDR1 KGHDR, CDR2 SFDVKD. The CDR3 consists of 13 residues. The CDR3 nucleotides are TGTGCCACCAGTGAGCAGGCCTTTCGCGAGCAGTACTTC. Encoded protein: CATSEQAFREQYF.

V usage is TRBV2 and J usage is TRBJ2-1; TRBD1 matches at 7 bases. J gave up 5 bases and V 7 bases, and 5 bases lay outside the gene matches. The length of the CDR3 is 13 residues. CDR1 SNHLY and CDR2 FYNNEI come from the germline V gene. CDR3 bases: TGTGCCAGCACCGGGACAGTCGACAATGAGCAGTTCTTC. Translated, it gives CASTGTVDNEQFF.

This clone was observed a few times. The chain recombines TRBV6-1 with TRBJ2-1, with 11 bases that match TRBD2. CDR3 size: 14 residues. The germline V gene has CDR1 MNHNS and CDR2 SASEGT. Trimming at V came to 3 bases and at J to 13 bases, leaving 8 bases not matched to a gene. In nucleotides, the CDR3 is TGTGCCAGCAGTGAGCCGGGACTAGCGGAATCCCAGTTCTTC. Encoded protein: CASSEPGLAESQFF.

The chain employs TRBV11-2 and TRBJ2-3; tentative D call: TRBD2 (5 bases). Trimming stripped 7 bases from V and 1 base from J, with 9 bases between. The germline V gene encodes CDR1 SGHAT and CDR2 FQNNGV. The CDR3 totals 13 residues. DNA for the CDR3: TGTGCCAGCATCCTCGGGGGCACAGATACGCAGTATTTT. Translated: CASILGGTDTQYF.

Regarding this clone: This CDR3 is also generated by other DNA sequences in the sample. The genes are TRBV7-9 and TRBJ1-3; D gene uncertain. The CDR3 consists of 14 residues. Per the germline V gene, CDR1 is SEHNR and CDR2 is FQNEAQ (reference sequence). V lost 4 bases and J 0 bases, leaving 7 bases between the germline ends. Written as DNA, the CDR3 is TGTGCCAGCAGCTCGACATCCTCTGGAAACACCATATATTTT. Translating it yields CASSSTSSGNTIYF.

The chain recombines TRBV25-1 with TRBJ2-3; possibly TRBD2 for D (6 bases). The germline V and J ends were trimmed by 3 bases and 7 bases, with 14 bases remaining between them. This CDR3 has 14 residues. The germline CDR1 and CDR2 sequences are MGHDK and SYGVNS. The CDR3 reads CASSDISGRHTQYF. The CDR3 region has the DNA TGTGCCAGCAGTGACATCTCTGGGAGGCATACGCAGTATTTT.

V gene TRBV30 combines with J gene TRBJ1-1, with D possibly being TRBD1 (6 bases). This CDR3 is 13 amino acids long. Germline CDR1 is GTSNPN and CDR2 is SVGIG (reference sequence). Trimming took 3 bases from V and 1 from J, leaving 9 bases between them. The CDR3 sequence is CAWSGQSNTEAFF. DNA for the CDR3: TGTGCCTGGAGCGGACAGTCGAACACTGAAGCTTTCTTT.